This passage covers 9 T cell receptor beta chains from one sample sequenced in a study of blood T cell repertoires in COVID-19. Here immunoSEQ multiplex PCR was the method, and the copy in TCRdb shows in-frame clones only, minus some. The sample lists about 280,000 clones; roughly 89% were seen once. The material sequenced was PBMCs or T cells enriched from blood (not recorded which). Receptors originate from a woman aged 18-29 years with acute COVID-19.

The rearrangement uses TRBV28 and TRBJ1-5, with 7 bases aligning to TRBD1. Germline CDR1 reads MDHEN; CDR2 reads SYDVKM. V shed 4 bases and J 0 bases; nucleotides not matched to a gene: 3. This CDR3 is built from 15 residues. The CDR3 reads CASSYRGYSNQPQHF. The CDR3 region has the DNA TGTGCCAGCAGTTACAGGGGATATAGCAATCAGCCCCAGCATTTT.

The chain combines TRBV15 with TRBJ2-5, with 14 bases fitting TRBD2. Germline V lookup: CDR1 LNHNV, CDR2 YYDKDF (reference sequence). The CDR3 is 18 residues long. The J segment lost 5 bases and the V segment lost 0 bases, leaving 8 bases of the junction unmatched. This CDR3 is CATSRDYRTSGRYETQYF. CDR3 sequence (DNA): TGTGCCACCAGCAGAGATTACAGGACTAGCGGGAGGTATGAGACCCAGTACTTC.

The chain's CDR3 is CASSLLPDSSNQPQHF. The CDR3 DNA is TGTGCCAGCAGTTTATTACCTGACAGTAGCAATCAGCCCCAGCATTTT. The chain uses TRBV28 and TRBJ1-5; TRBD1 is a possible D gene (5 bases). Trimming cost V 1 base and J 0 bases, with 10 bases left between them. Germline assignment: CDR1 MDHEN and CDR2 SYDVKM. This CDR3 is 16 amino acids long.

This clone has a handful of counts. V and J are TRBV5-4 and TRBJ1-6, with D hard to call. CDR3 length equals 15 residues. In germline, CDR1 is SGHNT, CDR2 YYREEE (reference sequence). With 5 bases removed from V and 6 bases from J, the gap between germline ends came to 15 bases. The DNA of the CDR3 is TGTGCCAGCAGTCGAAACCGGGATTTTAATTCACCCCTCCACTTT. Encoded protein: CASSRNRDFNSPLHF.

Only a few counts were recorded for this clone. This chain links TRBV19 with TRBJ2-7; 8 bases line up with TRBD2. This CDR3 is built from 15 residues. V shed 1 base and J 1 base; nucleotides not matched to a gene: 3. Germline V gives CDR1 LNHDA, CDR2 SQIVND (reference sequence). CDR3 sequence (DNA): TGTGCCAGTAGTATAGCACTAGCGGCATCCTACGAGCAGTACTTC. This sequence encodes CASSIALAASYEQYF.

The chain combines TRBV10-3 with TRBJ1-5; 8 bases are a match to TRBD1. V lost 6 bases and J lost 3; bases outside the gene matches: 7. The CDR3 contains 15 residues. CDR1 is ENHRY and CDR2 is SYGVKD in the germline V gene. As DNA, the CDR3 is TGTGCCATCAGACAGGGGGATAGAAACAATCAGCCCCAGCATTTT. Its protein product is CAIRQGDRNNQPQHF.

The CDR3 loop reads CASTGTLLNTEAFF. The CDR3 region has the DNA TGTGCCAGCACAGGGACATTACTAAACACTGAAGCTTTCTTT. J is TRBJ1-1 and V is TRBV6-5; perhaps TRBD1 as D (6 bases). The germline V and J ends were trimmed by 7 bases and 2 bases, with 14 bases remaining between them. CDR1 MNHEY and CDR2 SVGAGI come from the germline V gene. The CDR3 extends over 14 amino acids.

V usage is TRBV4-1 and J usage is TRBJ2-1; 9 nucleotides line up with TRBD1. Germline V gene sequence: CDR1 MGHRA, CDR2 YSYEKL. The V segment lost 8 bases and the J segment 7 bases; nucleotides outside the gene matches: 15. The CDR3 consists of 16 residues. The chain's CDR3 is CASDQYGQGLGNEQFF. The CDR3 nucleotides read TGCGCCAGCGACCAATACGGACAGGGGCTCGGAAATGAGCAGTTCTTC.

The V gene is TRBV6-5, the J gene TRBJ1-2, with 8 bases fitting TRBD1. Germline trimming cut 4 bases from V and 5 bases from J; bases unmatched to any gene: 3. CDR3 length: 13 amino acids. Germline V gives CDR1 MNHEY, CDR2 SVGAGI. The CDR3 sequence is CASSSTGDYGYTF. DNA of the CDR3: TGTGCCAGCAGTTCGACAGGGGATTATGGCTACACCTTC.